The clone carrying this TCR beta chain was observed a handful of times. The sequencing template was cDNA reverse transcribed from extracted RNA. The table came from immunoSEQ multiplex PCR; TCRdb's copy has only in-frame clones and leaves some out. The data contain over 150,000 clones, approximately 55% of them singletons. These data are taken from a study of CD8+ T cells in alopecia areata. The treatment was: oral pan-JAK inhibitor, 5-10 mg twice daily. Germline V gives CDR1 SQVTM, CDR2 ANQGSEA. V dropped 1 base and J dropped 2 bases, with 9 bases sitting between them. This CDR3 has 14 residues. The genes are TRBV29-1 and TRBJ2-1, with no clear D. The starting material was CD8+ T cells sorted from blood, obtained at week 24, from a patient treated with tofacitinib. The sequence was collected from a human donor with alopecia areata. CDR3 bases: TGCAGCGTTGAAGGGACGGAGACCTACAATGAGCAGTTCTTC. Its translation is CSVEGTETYNEQFF.